This T cell receptor beta chain was captured by sequencing in a study of T-cell memory formation after mild COVID-19 (dated by TCRdb to the early 2020s). About the study as a whole: TCR sequence clusters from the two donors were largely donor specific. The cohort was made up of two young adult volunteers, one female and one male, who were previously healthy. Longitudinal TCRalpha and TCRbeta repertoire sequencing tracked T-cell clones expanding and contracting after mild COVID-19 in two donors. Study-wide conclusions, independent of this receptor: SARS-CoV-2 specificity was not confirmed for the second-wave clones peaking on day 37. Only two mild cases were covered in the study, and larger cohorts including severe cases with pre-infection samples were considered necessary. Some responding clones were detected in pre-infection memory, suggesting pre-existing cross-reactive memory T cells joined the SARS-CoV-2 response. Clones that contracted from day 15 to 85 showed balanced CD4/CD8 phenotypes, whereas a second wave of clones that expanded from day 15 to 37 leaned towards CD4+. Contracting CD4+ clones turned up mainly in the CM and EM memory subsets, whereas EMRA was where CD8+ clones were enriched.

Ficoll-Paque density gradient centrifugation was the method used to isolate PBMCs. Clipping removes 4 bases from V and 8 bases from J, with 4 as the unmatched junction base count. CDR1 and CDR2, looked up from the germline V gene (reference sequence), are LGHDT and YNNKEL. The CDR3 runs 15 amino acids, cysteine and phenylalanine included. Of the read, only the CDR3 DNA is kept; its 45 bases are in frame from base 1. This clonotype showed up just a few times. This clone's antigen is unknown. No per-base quality is available; no much larger clone lies one base away. The sequencing machine was an Illumina NovaSeq 6000. Using 5'RACE with constant-segment primers, TCRalpha and TCRbeta cDNA libraries were constructed, with sample barcodes and unique molecular identifiers added in the process. RNA was extracted from every sample with Trizol reagent. Amplification of the libraries took two PCR steps, and the second step added a second sample barcode plus Illumina TruSeq adapters. Libraries were sequenced on an Illumina NovaSeq with 2 x 150 bp paired-end reads. The paper's data handling went like this. With migec v1.2.7, reads were demultiplexed and then collapsed into UMI-guided consensus sequences. Using mixcr v2.1.11, UMI consensuses were aligned to TRA and TRB V and J templates and then assembled into clonotypes. Clonotypes were classified as expanded or contracted when called significant by both edgeR and NoisET, with noise models trained on biological replicates. edgeR calls used a false discovery rate-adjusted p below 0.01 and a log2 fold-change threshold of 1. As an exploratory analysis of dynamics, max-normalized trajectories of the 1000 most abundant clonotypes were examined by PCA with hierarchical clustering. The CD4 or CD8 phenotype of responding clones was assigned using the separately sequenced CD4+ and CD8+ repertoires. TCRdb cleaned the public reads at Q25 with fastp, built clones with MiXCR and kept in-frame beta chains. Each CDR3 protein gets just one entry, which takes the most common genes and DNA from the rows behind it. TCRdb's processing, not the authors', yielded these V and J calls. The sample profile shows approximately 340,000 distinct CDR3 sequences; around a sixth of them were found once. Around 22% of the sample lies in the top ten.

Sequencing was performed on PBMCs or a T cell subset sorted from them (not recorded which). The TCR was taken from a man between 18 and 29 years old who had mild COVID-19 (a few samples of this study predate the infection). The sample titles of this study are shuffled in the database, so cell type and time point are left out; the donor was told from shared clones. This receptor chain uses TRBV3-1 and TRBJ2-1; 14 middle bases align to TRBD2. At the DNA level, the sequence is TGTGCCAGCAGCCCAATGACTAGCGGGGGGGATGAGCAGTTCTTC. This codes for CASSPMTSGGDEQFF.